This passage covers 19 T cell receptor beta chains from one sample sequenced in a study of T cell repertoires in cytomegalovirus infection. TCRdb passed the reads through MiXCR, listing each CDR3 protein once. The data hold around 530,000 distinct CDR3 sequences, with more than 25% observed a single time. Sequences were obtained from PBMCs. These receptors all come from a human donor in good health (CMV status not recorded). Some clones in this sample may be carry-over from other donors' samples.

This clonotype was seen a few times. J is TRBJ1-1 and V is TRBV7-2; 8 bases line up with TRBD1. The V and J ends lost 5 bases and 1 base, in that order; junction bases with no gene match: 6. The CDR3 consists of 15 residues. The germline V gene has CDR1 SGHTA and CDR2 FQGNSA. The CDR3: CASSLYRGGNTEAFF. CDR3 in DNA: TGTGCCAGCAGCCTCTACAGGGGGGGGAACACTGAAGCTTTCTTT.

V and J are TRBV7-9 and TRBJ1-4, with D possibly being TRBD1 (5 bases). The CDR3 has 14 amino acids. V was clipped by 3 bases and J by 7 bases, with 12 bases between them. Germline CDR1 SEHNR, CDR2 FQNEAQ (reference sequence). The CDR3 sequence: CASSLITGTEKLFF. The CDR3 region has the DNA TGTGCCAGCAGCTTGATAACAGGAACTGAAAAACTGTTTTTT.

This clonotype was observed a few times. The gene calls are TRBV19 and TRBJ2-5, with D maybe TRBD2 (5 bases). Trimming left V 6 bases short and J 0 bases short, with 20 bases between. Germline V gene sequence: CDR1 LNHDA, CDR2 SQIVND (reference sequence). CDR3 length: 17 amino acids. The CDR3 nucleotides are TGTGCCAGTAGAGGTCCGCCTTCAGGACTTAACCAAGAGACCCAGTACTTC. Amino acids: CASRGPPSGLNQETQYF.

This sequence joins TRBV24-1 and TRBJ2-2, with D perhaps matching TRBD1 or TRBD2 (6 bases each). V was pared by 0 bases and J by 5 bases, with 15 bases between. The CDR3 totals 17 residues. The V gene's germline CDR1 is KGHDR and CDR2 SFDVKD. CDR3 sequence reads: CATSDLPGAGETGELFF. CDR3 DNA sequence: TGTGCCACCAGTGATTTGCCGGGAGCAGGGGAGACCGGGGAGCTGTTTTTT.

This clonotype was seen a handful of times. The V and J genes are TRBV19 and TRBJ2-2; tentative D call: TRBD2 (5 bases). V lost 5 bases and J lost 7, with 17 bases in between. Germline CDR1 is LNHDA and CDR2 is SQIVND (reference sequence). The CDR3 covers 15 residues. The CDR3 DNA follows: TGTGCCAGTAGTTTCCGGACTTCACTGGGCGGGGAGCTGTTTTTT. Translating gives CASSFRTSLGGELFF.

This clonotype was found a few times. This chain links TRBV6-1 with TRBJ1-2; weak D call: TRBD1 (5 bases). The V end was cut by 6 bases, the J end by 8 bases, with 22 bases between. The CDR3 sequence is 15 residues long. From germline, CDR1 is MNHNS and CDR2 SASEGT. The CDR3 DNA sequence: TGTGCCAGCAGGGGGGTTTGGGGGTCCGCCGCGGGCTACACCTTC. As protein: CASRGVWGSAAGYTF.

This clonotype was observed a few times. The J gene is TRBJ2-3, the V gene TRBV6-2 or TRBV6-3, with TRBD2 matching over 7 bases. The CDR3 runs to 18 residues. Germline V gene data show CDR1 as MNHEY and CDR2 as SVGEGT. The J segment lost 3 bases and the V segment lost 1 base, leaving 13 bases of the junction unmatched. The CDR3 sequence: CASSYFAGEVWGTDTQYF. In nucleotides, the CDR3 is TGTGCCAGCAGTTACTTTGCGGGAGAGGTATGGGGGACAGATACGCAGTATTTT.

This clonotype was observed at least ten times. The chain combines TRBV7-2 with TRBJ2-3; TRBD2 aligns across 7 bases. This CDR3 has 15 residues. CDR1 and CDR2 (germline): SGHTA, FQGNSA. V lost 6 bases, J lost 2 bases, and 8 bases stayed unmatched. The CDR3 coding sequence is TGTGCCAGCAGGGAAGCGGGGCCCTACACAGATACGCAGTATTTT. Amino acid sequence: CASREAGPYTDTQYF.

The CDR3 here is CASTHNRVGEQYV. In DNA form, the CDR3 reads TGTGCCAGCACTCACAATCGGGTGGGGGAGCAGTACGTC. This chain joins TRBV6-2 or TRBV6-3 and TRBJ2-7; D gene uncertain. With 7 bases removed from V and 7 bases from J, the gap between germline ends came to 17 bases. The CDR3 is 13 amino acids. The germline CDR1 and CDR2 sequences are MNHEY and SVGEGT.

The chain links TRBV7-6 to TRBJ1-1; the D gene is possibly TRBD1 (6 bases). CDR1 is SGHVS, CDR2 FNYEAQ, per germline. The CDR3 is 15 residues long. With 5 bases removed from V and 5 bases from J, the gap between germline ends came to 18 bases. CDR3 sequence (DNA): TGTGCCAGCAGCCCCCCCGCGGGGGCGCGAACTGAAGCTTTCTTT. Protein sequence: CASSPPAGARTEAFF.

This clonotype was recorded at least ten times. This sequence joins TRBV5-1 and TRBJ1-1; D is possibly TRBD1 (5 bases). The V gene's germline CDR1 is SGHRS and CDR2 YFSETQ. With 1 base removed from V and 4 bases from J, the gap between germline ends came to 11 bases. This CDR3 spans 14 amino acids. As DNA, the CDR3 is TGCGCCAGCAGCTTGCAGGGCGGGGGCACTGAAGCTTTCTTT. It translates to CASSLQGGGTEAFF.

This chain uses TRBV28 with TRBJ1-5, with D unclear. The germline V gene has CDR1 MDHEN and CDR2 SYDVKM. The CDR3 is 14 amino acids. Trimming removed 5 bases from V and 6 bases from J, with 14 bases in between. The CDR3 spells CASSPGWVSQPQHF. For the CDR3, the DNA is TGTGCCAGCAGTCCCGGTTGGGTTAGTCAGCCCCAGCATTTT. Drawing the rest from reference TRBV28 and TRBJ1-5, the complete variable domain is DVKVTQSSRYLVKRTGEKVFLECVQDMDHENMFWYRQDPGLGLRLIYFSYDVKMKEKGDIPEGYSVSREKKERFSLILESASTNQTSMYLCASSPGWVSQPQHFGDGTRLSIL.

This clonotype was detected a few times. The CDR3 is CASVRDFGNTIYF. The CDR3 DNA reads TGTGCCAGCGTCCGGGACTTTGGAAACACCATATATTTT. This rearrangement joins TRBV28 to TRBJ1-3; a possible D gene is TRBD1 (5 bases). The CDR3 extends over 13 amino acids. V lost 8 bases and J lost 3, with 11 bases in between. CDR1 MDHEN and CDR2 SYDVKM come from the germline V gene.

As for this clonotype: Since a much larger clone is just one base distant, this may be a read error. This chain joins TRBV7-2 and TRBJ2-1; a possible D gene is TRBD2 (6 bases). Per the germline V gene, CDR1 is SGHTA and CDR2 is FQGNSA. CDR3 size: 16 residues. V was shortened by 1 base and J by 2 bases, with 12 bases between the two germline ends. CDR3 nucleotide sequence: TGTGCCAGCAGCTTAGGGGCTAGCGAACCCTACAATGAGCAGTTCTTC. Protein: CASSLGASEPYNEQFF.

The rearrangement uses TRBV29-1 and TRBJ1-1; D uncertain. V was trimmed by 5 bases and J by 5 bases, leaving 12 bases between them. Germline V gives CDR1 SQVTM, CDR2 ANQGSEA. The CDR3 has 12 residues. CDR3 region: CSVSFWRTEAFF. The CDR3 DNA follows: TGCAGCGTTTCCTTTTGGCGAACTGAAGCTTTCTTT.

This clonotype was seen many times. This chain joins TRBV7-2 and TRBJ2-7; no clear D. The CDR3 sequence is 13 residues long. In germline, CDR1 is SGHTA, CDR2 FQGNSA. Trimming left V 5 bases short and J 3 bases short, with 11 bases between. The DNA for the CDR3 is TGTGCCAGCAGCCCAGCGACCGACTACGAGCAGTACTTC. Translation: CASSPATDYEQYF.

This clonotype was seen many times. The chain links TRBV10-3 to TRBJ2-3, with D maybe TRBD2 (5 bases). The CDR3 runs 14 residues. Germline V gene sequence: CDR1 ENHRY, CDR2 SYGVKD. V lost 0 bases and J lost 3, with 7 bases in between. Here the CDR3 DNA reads TGTGCCATCAGTGAGTCAGCGGTTACAGATACGCAGTATTTT. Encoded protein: CAISESAVTDTQYF.

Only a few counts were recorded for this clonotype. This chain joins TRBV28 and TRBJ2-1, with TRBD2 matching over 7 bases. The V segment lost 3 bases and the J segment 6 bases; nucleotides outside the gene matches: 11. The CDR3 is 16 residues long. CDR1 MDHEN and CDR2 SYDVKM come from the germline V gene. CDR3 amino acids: CASSLGGGGRPNEQFF. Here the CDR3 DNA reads TGTGCCAGCAGTTTGGGGGGGGGGGGGAGACCCAATGAGCAGTTCTTC.

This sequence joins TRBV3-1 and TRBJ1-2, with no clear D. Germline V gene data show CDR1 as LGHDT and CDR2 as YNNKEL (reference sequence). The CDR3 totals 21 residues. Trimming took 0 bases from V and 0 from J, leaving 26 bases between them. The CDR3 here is CASSQEVYEEFSTEPNYGYTF. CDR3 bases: TGTGCCAGCAGCCAAGAAGTTTACGAAGAGTTTTCTACGGAACCTAACTATGGCTACACCTTC.